This T cell receptor beta chain was sequenced during a study of T cell repertoires in cytomegalovirus infection. Across the whole study: It can be stated that public TCR beta signatures indicated CMV infection as well as a matching HLA type. Study observations and caveats: Summed frequency of shared TCR beta families picked out CMV carriers who also had the relevant HLA. The response measured ex vivo was dominated by TCR beta clonotypes (HLA-C-restricted and CMV-specific).

TCRdb re-called the reads through MiXCR, storing one row per CDR3 protein. The data show roughly 760,000 distinct CDR3 sequences, 35% to 40% seen once. This clonotype was seen only a few times. Its antigen is not identified. The sequence derives from a human donor in good health (CMV status not recorded). Some clones in this sample may be carry-over from other donors' samples. Sequencing was done on a sample of PBMCs.

CDR3 sequence reads: CASSRLAGGPVVGNEQFF. The CDR3 DNA is TGTGCCAGCAGTCGACTAGCGGGAGGGCCTGTAGTAGGCAATGAGCAGTTCTTC. This sequence joins TRBV12-3 or TRBV12-4 and TRBJ2-1; 14 nucleotides align to TRBD2. J was trimmed by 6 bases and V by 5 bases; bases with no gene match: 12. This CDR3 has 18 amino acids.